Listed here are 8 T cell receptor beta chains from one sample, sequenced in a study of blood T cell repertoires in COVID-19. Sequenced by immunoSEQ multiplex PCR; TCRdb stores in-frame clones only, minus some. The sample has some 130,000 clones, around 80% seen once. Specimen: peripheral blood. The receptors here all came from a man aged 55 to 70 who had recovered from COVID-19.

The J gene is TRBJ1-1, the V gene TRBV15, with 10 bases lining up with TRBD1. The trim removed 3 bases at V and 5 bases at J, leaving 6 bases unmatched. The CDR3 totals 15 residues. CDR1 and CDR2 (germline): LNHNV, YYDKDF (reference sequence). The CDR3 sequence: CATSRDRGVGTEAFF. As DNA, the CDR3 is TGTGCCACCAGCAGGGACAGGGGGGTTGGGACTGAAGCTTTCTTT.

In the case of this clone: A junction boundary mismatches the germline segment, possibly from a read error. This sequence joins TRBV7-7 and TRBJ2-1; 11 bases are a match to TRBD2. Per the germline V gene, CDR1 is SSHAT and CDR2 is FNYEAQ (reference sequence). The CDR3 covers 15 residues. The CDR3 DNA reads TGTGCTAGCAGCAACGGACTAGCGGGTTACAATGAGCAGTTCTTC. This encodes CASSNGLAGYNEQFF.

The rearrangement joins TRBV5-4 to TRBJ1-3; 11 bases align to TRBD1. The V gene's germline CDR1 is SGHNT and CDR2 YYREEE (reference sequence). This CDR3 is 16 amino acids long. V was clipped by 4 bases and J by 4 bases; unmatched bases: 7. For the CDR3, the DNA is TGTGCCAGCAGCGTTGGACAGGGGGCGACGGGAAACACCATATATTTT. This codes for CASSVGQGATGNTIYF.

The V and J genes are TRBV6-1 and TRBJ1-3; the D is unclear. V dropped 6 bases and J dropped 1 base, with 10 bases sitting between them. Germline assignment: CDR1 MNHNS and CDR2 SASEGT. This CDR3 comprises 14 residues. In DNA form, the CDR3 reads TGTGCCAGCAGCCCGGGGTATTCTGGAAACACCATATATTTT. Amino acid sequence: CASSPGYSGNTIYF.

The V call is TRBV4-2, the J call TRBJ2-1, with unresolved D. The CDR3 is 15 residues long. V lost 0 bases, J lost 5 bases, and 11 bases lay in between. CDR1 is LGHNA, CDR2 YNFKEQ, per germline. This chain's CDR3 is CASSQEPATDNEQFF. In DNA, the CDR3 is TGTGCCAGCAGCCAAGAACCCGCAACGGACAATGAGCAGTTCTTC.

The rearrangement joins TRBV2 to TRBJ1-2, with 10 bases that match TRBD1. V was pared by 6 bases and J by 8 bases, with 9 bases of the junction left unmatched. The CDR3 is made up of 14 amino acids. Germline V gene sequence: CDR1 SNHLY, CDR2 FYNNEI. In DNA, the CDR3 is TGTGCCAGCAGGGCGGGGACAGGGGTTTGGGGCTACACCTTC. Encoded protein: CASRAGTGVWGYTF.

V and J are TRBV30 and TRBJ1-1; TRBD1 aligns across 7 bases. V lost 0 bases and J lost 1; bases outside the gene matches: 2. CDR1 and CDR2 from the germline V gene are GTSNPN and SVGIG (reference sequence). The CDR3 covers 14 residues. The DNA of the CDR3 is TGTGCCTGGAGTGTAGGGACAGCGAACACTGAAGCTTTCTTT. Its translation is CAWSVGTANTEAFF.

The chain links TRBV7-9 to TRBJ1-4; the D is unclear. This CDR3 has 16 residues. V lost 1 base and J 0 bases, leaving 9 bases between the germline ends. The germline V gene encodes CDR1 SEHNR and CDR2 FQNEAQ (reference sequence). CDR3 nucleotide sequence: TGTGCCAGCAGCTTAGAAACAACCTCAACTAATGAAAAACTGTTTTTT. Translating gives CASSLETTSTNEKLFF.